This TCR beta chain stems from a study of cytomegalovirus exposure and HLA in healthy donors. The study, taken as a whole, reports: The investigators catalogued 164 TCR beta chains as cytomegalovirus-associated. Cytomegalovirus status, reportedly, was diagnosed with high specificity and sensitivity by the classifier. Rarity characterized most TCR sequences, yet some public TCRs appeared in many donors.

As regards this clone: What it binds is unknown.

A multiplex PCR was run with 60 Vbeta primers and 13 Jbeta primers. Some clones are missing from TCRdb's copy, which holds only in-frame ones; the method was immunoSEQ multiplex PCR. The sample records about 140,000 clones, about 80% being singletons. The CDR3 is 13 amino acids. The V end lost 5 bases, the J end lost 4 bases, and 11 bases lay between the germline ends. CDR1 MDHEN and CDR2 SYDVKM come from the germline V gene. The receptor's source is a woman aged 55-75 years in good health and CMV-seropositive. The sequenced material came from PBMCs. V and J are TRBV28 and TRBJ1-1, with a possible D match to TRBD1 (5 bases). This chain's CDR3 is CASSPQATTEAFF. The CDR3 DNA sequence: TGTGCCAGCAGTCCACAGGCTACCACTGAAGCTTTCTTT.